A selection of T cell receptor beta chains follows, all from one sample in a study of tumor-infiltrating lymphocytes in localized non-small cell lung cancer. Produced via immunoSEQ multiplex PCR; TCRdb's table is partial and in-frame only. The data contain about 12,000 clones, around 80% of them singletons. Source material: lung tumor tissue. Receptors originate from a human donor with non-small cell lung cancer. Both conserved end residues are part of each CDR3. Fields, in order: clone size, D gene, V gene, J gene, CDR3 length, CDR3 DNA, CDR3 protein. A D gene is named only where the DNA matches it firmly. Rows may omit the clone size; those that give it use once, few, many or a size class.

abundance: few
d_gene: TRBD2
v_gene: TRBV13
j_gene: TRBJ2-5
len: 15
CDR3nt: TGTGCCAGCAGCTTAGGACTAGCGGGGGTAGAGACCCAGTACTTC
CDR3aa: CASSLGLAGVETQYF

abundance: NA
d_gene: TRBD1
v_gene: TRBV5-4
j_gene: TRBJ1-1
len: 15
CDR3nt: TGTGCCAGCAGCGGGACAGGGGGCTTGAACACTGAAGCTTTCTTT
CDR3aa: CASSGTGGLNTEAFF

abundance: NA
d_gene: NA
v_gene: TRBV10-2
j_gene: TRBJ1-2
len: 16
CDR3nt: TGCGCCAGCAGCCAGGCCGCCGGAGCCTCTAACTATGGCTACACCTTC
CDR3aa: CASSQAAGASNYGYTF

abundance: medium-sized
d_gene: TRBD1
v_gene: TRBV7-7
j_gene: TRBJ2-7
len: 14
CDR3nt: TGTGCCAGCAGCCGTGGACAGGGGGCCTACGAGCAGTACTTC
CDR3aa: CASSRGQGAYEQYF

abundance: NA
d_gene: TRBD1
v_gene: TRBV2
j_gene: TRBJ1-4
len: 18
CDR3nt: TGTGCCAGCCTCGAAGGGATAGGACAGGGAGAAACTAATGAAAAACTGTTTTTT
CDR3aa: CASLEGIGQGETNEKLFF

abundance: NA
d_gene: TRBD2
v_gene: TRBV11-3
j_gene: TRBJ2-7
len: 14
CDR3nt: TGTGCCAGCAGCAGGGTAGCGGGGGTCTACGAGCAGTACTTC
CDR3aa: CASSRVAGVYEQYF

abundance: few
d_gene: NA
v_gene: TRBV10-2
j_gene: TRBJ1-1
len: 13
CDR3nt: TGCGCCAGCTTCTCGCTGGAATACACTGAAGCTTTCTTT
CDR3aa: CASFSLEYTEAFF

abundance: NA
d_gene: TRBD1
v_gene: TRBV4-1
j_gene: TRBJ2-3
len: 16
CDR3nt: TGCGCCAGCAGCCAAGATAGGGGCAGGGGGTCAGATACGCAGTATTTT
CDR3aa: CASSQDRGRGSDTQYF

abundance: NA
d_gene: NA
v_gene: TRBV2
j_gene: TRBJ1-2
len: 13
CDR3nt: TGTGCCAGCTCGGACGGGGCCCTCTATGGCTACACCTTC
CDR3aa: CASSDGALYGYTF

abundance: NA
d_gene: NA
v_gene: TRBV19
j_gene: TRBJ2-1
len: 13
CDR3nt: TGTGCCAGTAGTATAAGAGTGAGGGACGGCCGGTTCTTC
CDR3aa: CASSIRVRDGRFF

abundance: NA
d_gene: TRBD1
v_gene: TRBV18
j_gene: TRBJ1-1
len: 18
CDR3nt: TGTGCCAGCTCATCACGCCCGGGACAGGGGGCGCGCACCACTGAAGCTTTCTTT
CDR3aa: CASSSRPGQGARTTEAFF

abundance: NA
d_gene: TRBD1
v_gene: TRBV11-2
j_gene: TRBJ1-2
len: 15
CDR3nt: TGTGCCAGCACACCTGACCGACAGGGATTATATGGCTACACCTTC
CDR3aa: CASTPDRQGLYGYTF